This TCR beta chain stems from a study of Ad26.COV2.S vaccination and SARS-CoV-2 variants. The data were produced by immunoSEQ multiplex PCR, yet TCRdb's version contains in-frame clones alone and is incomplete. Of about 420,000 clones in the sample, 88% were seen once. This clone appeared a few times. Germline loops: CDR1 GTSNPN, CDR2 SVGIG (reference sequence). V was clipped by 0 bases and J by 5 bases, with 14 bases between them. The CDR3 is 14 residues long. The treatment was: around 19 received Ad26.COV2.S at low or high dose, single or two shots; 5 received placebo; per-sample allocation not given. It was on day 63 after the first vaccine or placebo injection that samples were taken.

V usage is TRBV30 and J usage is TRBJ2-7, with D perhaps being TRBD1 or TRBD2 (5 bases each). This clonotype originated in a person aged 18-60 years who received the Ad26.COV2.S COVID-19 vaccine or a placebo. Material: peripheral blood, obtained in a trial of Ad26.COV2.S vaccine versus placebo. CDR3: CAWSVPRESDEQYF. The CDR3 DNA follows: TGTGCCTGGAGTGTACCCAGGGAGTCGGACGAGCAGTACTTC.